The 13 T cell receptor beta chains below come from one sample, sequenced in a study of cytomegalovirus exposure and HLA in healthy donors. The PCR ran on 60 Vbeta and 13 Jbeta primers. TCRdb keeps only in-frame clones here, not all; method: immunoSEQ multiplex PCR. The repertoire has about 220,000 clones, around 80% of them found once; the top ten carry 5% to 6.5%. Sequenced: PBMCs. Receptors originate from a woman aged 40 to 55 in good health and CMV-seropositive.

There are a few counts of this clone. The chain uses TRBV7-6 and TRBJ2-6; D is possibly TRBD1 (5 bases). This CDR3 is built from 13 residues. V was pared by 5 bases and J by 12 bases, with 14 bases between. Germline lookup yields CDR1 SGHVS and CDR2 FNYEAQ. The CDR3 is CASSPSGRGVLTF. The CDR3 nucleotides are TGTGCCAGCAGCCCCTCCGGAAGGGGCGTCCTGACTTTC.

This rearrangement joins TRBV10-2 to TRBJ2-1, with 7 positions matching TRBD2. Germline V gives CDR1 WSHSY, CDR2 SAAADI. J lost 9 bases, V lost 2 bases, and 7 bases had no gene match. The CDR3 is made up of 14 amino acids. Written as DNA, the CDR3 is TGCGCCAGCAGTGAGGACGGGAGGTCTGGTGAGCAGTTCTTC. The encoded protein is CASSEDGRSGEQFF.

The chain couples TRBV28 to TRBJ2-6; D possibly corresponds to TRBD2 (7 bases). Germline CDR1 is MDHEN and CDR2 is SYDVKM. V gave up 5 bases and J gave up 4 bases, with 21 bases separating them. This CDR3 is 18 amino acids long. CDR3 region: CASSLTEGGRRGANVLTF. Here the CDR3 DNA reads TGTGCCAGCAGTCTCACCGAGGGGGGGAGACGAGGGGCCAACGTCCTGACTTTC. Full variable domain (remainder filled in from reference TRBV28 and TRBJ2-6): DVKVTQSSRYLVKRTGEKVFLECVQDMDHENMFWYRQDPGLGLRLIYFSYDVKMKEKGDIPEGYSVSREKKERFSLILESASTNQTSMYLCASSLTEGGRRGANVLTFGAGSRLTVL.

Written as DNA, the CDR3 is TGTGCCAGCAGCCGGACAGGGAGCTACGAGCAGTACTTC. Translating gives CASSRTGSYEQYF. The J gene is TRBJ2-7, the V gene TRBV5-4, with TRBD1 matching over 8 bases. After removal of 4 bases from V and 3 bases from J, the junction contained 3 bases not matched to a gene. This CDR3 is 13 amino acids long. The V gene's germline CDR1 is SGHNT and CDR2 YYREEE (reference sequence). The entire variable domain, with the rest obtained from reference TRBV5-4 and TRBJ2-7, is as follows: ETGVTQSPTHLIKTRGQQVTLRCSSQSGHNTVSWYQQALGQGPQFIFQYYREEENGRGNFPPRFSGLQFPNYSSELNVNALELDDSALYLCASSRTGSYEQYFGPGTRLTVT.

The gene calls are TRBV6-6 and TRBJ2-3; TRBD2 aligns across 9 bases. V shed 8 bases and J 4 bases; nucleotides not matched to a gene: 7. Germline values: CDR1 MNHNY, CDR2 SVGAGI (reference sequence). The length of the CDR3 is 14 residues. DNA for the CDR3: TGTGCCAGCGAGGAGGCGGGAGGGGCAGATACGCAGTATTTT. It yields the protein CASEEAGGADTQYF.

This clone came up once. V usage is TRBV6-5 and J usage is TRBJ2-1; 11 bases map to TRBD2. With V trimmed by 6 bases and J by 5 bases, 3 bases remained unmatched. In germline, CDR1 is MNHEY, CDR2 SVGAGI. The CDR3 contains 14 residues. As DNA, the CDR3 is TGTGCCAGCAGAGGACTAGCGGGTCACAATGAGCAGTTCTTC. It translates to CASRGLAGHNEQFF.

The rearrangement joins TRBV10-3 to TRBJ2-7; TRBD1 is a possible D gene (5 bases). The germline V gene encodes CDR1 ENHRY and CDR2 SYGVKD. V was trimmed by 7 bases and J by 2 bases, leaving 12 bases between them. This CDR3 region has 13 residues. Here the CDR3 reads CAITSQDPYEQYF. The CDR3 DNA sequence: TGTGCCATCACTTCACAGGACCCCTACGAGCAGTACTTC.

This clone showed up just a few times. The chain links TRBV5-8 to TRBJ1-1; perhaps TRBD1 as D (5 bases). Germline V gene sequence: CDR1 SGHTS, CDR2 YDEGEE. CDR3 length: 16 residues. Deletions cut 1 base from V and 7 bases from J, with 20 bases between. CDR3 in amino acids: CASSLSAGRGAVEAFF. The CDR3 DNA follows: TGTGCCAGCAGCTTGAGTGCAGGGCGGGGTGCGGTTGAAGCTTTCTTT.

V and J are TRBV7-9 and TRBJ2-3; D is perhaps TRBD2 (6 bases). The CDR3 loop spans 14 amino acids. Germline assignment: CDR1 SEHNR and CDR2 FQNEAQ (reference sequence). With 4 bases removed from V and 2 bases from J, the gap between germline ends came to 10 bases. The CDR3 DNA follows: TGTGCCAGCAGCTCACGGGACTTCACAGATACGCAGTATTTT. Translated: CASSSRDFTDTQYF.

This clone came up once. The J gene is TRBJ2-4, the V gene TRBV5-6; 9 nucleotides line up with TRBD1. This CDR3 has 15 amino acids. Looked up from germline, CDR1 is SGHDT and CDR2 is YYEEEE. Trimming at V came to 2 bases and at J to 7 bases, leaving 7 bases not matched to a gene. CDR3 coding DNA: TGTGCCAGCAGCTTCCTCGGGACAGGGACCAACATTCAGTACTTC. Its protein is CASSFLGTGTNIQYF. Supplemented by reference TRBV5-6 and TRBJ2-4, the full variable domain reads DAGVTQSPTHLIKTRGQQVTLRCSPKSGHDTVSWYQQALGQGPQFIFQYYEEEERQRGNFPDRFSGHQFPNYSSELNVNALLLGDSALYLCASSFLGTGTNIQYFGAGTRLSVL.

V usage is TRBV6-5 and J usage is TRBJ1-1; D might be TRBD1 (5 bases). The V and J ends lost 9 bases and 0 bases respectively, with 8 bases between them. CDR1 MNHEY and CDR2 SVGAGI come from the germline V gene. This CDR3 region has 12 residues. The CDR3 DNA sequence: TGTGCCAGTGGGGGGTTGAACACTGAAGCTTTCTTT. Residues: CASGGLNTEAFF.

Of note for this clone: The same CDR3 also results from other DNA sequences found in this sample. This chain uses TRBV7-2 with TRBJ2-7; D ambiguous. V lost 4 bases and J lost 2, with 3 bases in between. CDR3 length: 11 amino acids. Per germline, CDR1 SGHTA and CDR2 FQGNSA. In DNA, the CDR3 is TGTGCCAGCAGCTCAACCTACGAGCAGTACTTC. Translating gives CASSSTYEQYF. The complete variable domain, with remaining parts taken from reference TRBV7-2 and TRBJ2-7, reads GAGVSQSPSNKVTEKGKDVELRCDPISGHTALYWYRQSLGQGLEFLIYFQGNSAPDKSGLPSDRFSAERTGGSVSTLTIQRTQQEDSAVYLCASSSTYEQYFGPGTRLTVT.

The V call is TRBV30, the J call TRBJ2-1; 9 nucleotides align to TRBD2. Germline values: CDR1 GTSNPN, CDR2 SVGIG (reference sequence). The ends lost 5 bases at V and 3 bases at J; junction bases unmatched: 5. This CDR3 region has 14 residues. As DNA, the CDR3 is TGTGCCTGGGCCCAGACTAGCGGCTACAATGAGCAGTTCTTC. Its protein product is CAWAQTSGYNEQFF.